Each of the 10 T cell receptor beta chains below was sequenced from the same sample in a study of shared clonotypes between healthy human individuals. Sequencing was performed with immunoSEQ multiplex PCR; in TCRdb, only in-frame clones are kept and a portion is missing. The sample yields over 2 million clones, roughly 95% seen once. Sequenced sample: naive CD4+ T cells sorted from blood. Indicated subset: CD45RA+ positively selected. The origin of the receptors is a man aged 18 to 35 in good health.

J is TRBJ2-1 and V is TRBV29-1, with TRBD2 identical over 9 bases. Trimming took 6 bases from V and 4 from J; bases not matched to a gene: 10. CDR3 size: 15 residues. The V gene's germline CDR1 is SQVTM and CDR2 ANQGSEA. CDR3 sequence (DNA): TGCAGCGTCGCCCCCCTAGCGGGATCTTACAATGAGCAGTTCTTC. Encoded protein: CSVAPLAGSYNEQFF.

The chain couples TRBV5-5 to TRBJ1-5; 9 bases fit TRBD1. Germline assignment: CDR1 SGHKS and CDR2 YYEKEE (reference sequence). V lost 1 base and J lost 1; bases outside the gene matches: 3. The CDR3 extends over 16 amino acids. CDR3 protein: CASSLTGGESNQPQHF. DNA for the CDR3: TGTGCCAGCAGCTTGACAGGGGGCGAGAGCAATCAGCCCCAGCATTTT.

This chain uses TRBV6-5 with TRBJ1-1, with 7 nucleotides matching TRBD1. After removal of 6 bases from V and 1 base from J, the junction contained 5 bases not matched to a gene. Germline V gene lookup returns CDR1 MNHEY and CDR2 SVGAGI. The CDR3 is 14 amino acids. The CDR3: CASRFGTANTEAFF. In DNA, the CDR3 is TGTGCCAGCAGGTTCGGGACAGCGAACACTGAAGCTTTCTTT.

This clone has a single count. The chain links TRBV5-4 to TRBJ1-2; a possible D gene is TRBD1 (5 bases). The CDR3 is 14 residues long. The germline V gene has CDR1 SGHNT and CDR2 YYREEE (reference sequence). V was trimmed by 1 base and J by 4 bases, leaving 11 bases between them. The CDR3 coding sequence is TGTGCCAGCAGCTTGTTTCGGGACCCCTATGGCTACACCTTC. It specifies CASSLFRDPYGYTF.

This chain uses TRBV30 with TRBJ2-3; 7 bases are shared with TRBD2. The CDR3 extends over 12 amino acids. J lost 4 bases, V lost 4 bases, and 2 bases had no gene match. The germline CDR1 and CDR2 sequences are GTSNPN and SVGIG (reference sequence). As DNA, the CDR3 is TGTGCCTGGACCACTAGCGCAGATACGCAGTATTTT. As protein: CAWTTSADTQYF.

This sequence joins TRBV5-1 and TRBJ2-5; perhaps TRBD1 as D (5 bases). From germline, CDR1 is SGHRS and CDR2 YFSETQ. The V end lost 1 base, the J end lost 5 bases, and 18 bases lay between the germline ends. The CDR3 sequence is 16 residues long. CDR3 coding DNA: TGCGCCAGCAGCTTGCAAGCGCAGGGTGGTGCGGAGACCCAGTACTTC. Amino acid sequence: CASSLQAQGGAETQYF.

The chain links TRBV5-1 to TRBJ1-2; TRBD1 agrees at 10 bases. The V gene's germline CDR1 is SGHRS and CDR2 YFSETQ. This CDR3 region has 15 residues. The junction had 14 bases not matched to a gene; V was cut back by 4 bases and J by 11 bases. The CDR3 DNA reads as TGCGCCAGCAGCGCCGGGACAGGGGTTGAACGATTATACACCTTC. It translates to CASSAGTGVERLYTF. The variable domain in full, completed from reference TRBV5-1 and TRBJ1-2, reads KAGVTQTPRYLIKTRGQQVTLSCSPISGHRSVSWYQQTPGQGLQFLFEYFSETQRNKGNFPGRFSGRQFSNSRSEMNVSTLELGDSALYLCASSAGTGVERLYTFGSGTRLTVV.

V gene TRBV5-1 combines with J gene TRBJ1-2, with TRBD1 identical over 7 bases. The CDR3 has 15 amino acids. Germline CDR1 SGHRS, CDR2 YFSETQ. Unmatched junction bases numbered 10, after V lost 4 bases and J lost 4 bases. The CDR3 loop reads CASSPIPGQTYGYTF. In nucleotides, the CDR3 is TGCGCCAGCAGCCCCATCCCGGGACAGACCTATGGCTACACCTTC.

The rearrangement uses TRBV10-3 and TRBJ1-1; 7 bases agree with TRBD1. CDR1 is ENHRY, CDR2 SYGVKD, per germline. CDR3 size: 13 residues. The junction had 3 bases not matched to a gene; V was cut back by 6 bases and J by 2 bases. The CDR3 bases are TGTGCCATCAGCCACAGGGGAAACACTGAAGCTTTCTTT. It yields the protein CAISHRGNTEAFF.

The chain joins TRBV2 to TRBJ1-6, with unresolved D. CDR3 length equals 13 residues. CDR1 is SNHLY, CDR2 FYNNEI, per germline. The germline V and J ends were trimmed by 5 bases and 7 bases, with 9 bases remaining between them. The CDR3 is CASSSVENSPLHF. Here the CDR3 DNA reads TGTGCCAGCAGTTCCGTGGAGAATTCACCCCTCCACTTT.